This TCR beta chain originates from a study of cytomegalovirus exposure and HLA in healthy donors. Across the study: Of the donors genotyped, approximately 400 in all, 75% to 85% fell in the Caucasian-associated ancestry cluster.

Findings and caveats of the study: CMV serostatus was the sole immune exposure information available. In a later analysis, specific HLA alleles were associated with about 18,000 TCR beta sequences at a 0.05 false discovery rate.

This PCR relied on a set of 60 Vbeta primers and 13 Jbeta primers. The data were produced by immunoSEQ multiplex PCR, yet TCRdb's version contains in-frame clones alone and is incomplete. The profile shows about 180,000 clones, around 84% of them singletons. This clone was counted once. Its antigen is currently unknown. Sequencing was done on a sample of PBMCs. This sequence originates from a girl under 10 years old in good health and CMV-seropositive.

CDR3 loop: CASSQEGRIIQPQHF. The CDR3, as DNA: TGCGCCAGCAGCCAAGAGGGGAGAATCATTCAGCCCCAGCATTTT. This sequence joins TRBV4-1 and TRBJ1-5, with unresolved D. Germline assignment: CDR1 MGHRA and CDR2 YSYEKL. The CDR3 contains 15 residues. The V and J ends lost 0 bases and 6 bases respectively, with 12 bases between them.